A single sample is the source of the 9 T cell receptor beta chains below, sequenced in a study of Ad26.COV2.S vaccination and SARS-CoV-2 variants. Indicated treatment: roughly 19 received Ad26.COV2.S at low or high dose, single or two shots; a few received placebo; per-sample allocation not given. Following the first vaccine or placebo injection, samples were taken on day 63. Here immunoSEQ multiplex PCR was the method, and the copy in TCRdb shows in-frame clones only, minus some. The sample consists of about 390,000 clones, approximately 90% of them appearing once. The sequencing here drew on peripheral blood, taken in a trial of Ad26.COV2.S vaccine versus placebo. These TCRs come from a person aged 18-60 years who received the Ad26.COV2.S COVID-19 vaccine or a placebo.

The CDR3: CASSPTSGGSQETQYF. DNA for the CDR3: TGTGCCAGCAGTCCTACTAGCGGGGGGTCCCAAGAGACCCAGTACTTC. The rearrangement uses TRBV7-2 and TRBJ2-5; 12 bases align to TRBD2. V lost 6 bases to trimming and J lost 1 base; unmatched junction nucleotides: 6. Germline values: CDR1 SGHTA, CDR2 FQGNSA. The CDR3 spans 16 residues.

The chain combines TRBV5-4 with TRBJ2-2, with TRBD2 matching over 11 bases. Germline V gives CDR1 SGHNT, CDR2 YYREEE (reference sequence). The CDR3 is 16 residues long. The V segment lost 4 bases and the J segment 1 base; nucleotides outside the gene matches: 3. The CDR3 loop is CASSPGLAGNTGELFF. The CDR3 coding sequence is TGTGCCAGCAGCCCTGGACTAGCGGGGAACACCGGGGAGCTGTTTTTT.

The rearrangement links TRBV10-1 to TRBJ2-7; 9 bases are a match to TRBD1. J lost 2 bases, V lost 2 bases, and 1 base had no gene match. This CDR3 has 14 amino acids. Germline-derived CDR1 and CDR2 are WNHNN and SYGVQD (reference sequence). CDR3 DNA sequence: TGCGCCAGCAGTGAGGGGACAGGGCCCTACGAGCAGTACTTC. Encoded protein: CASSEGTGPYEQYF.

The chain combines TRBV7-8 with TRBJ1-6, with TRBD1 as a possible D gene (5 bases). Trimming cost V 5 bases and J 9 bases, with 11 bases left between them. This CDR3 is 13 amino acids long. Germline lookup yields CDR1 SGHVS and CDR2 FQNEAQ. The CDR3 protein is CASSPVGGSPLHF. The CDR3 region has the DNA TGTGCCAGCAGCCCTGTGGGGGGTTCACCCCTCCACTTT.

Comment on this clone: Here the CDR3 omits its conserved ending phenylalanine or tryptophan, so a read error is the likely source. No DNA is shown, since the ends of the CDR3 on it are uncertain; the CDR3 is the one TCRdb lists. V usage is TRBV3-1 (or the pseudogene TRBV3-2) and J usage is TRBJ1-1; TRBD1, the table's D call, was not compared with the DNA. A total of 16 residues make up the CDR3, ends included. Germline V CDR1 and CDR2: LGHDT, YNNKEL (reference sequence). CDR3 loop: CASSQGQLGPLWVWGK.

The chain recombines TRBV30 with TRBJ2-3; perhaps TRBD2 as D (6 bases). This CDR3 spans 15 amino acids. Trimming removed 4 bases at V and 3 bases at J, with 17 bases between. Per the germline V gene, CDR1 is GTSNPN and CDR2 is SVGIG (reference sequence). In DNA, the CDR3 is TGTGCCTGGAATAAGTTTAGCGGATATACAGATACGCAGTATTTT. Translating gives CAWNKFSGYTDTQYF.

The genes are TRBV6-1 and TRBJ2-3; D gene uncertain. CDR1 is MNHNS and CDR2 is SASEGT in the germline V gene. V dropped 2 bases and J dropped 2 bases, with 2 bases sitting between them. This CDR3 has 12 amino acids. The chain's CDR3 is CASSEYTDTQYF. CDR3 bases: TGTGCCAGCAGTGAATACACAGATACGCAGTATTTT.

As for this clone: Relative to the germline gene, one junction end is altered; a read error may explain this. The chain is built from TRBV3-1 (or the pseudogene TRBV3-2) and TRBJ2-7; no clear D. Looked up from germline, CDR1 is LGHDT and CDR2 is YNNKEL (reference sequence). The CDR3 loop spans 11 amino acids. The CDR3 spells CASSQDGVLDF. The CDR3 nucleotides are TGTGCCAGCAGCCAAGATGGGGTATTGGACTTC.

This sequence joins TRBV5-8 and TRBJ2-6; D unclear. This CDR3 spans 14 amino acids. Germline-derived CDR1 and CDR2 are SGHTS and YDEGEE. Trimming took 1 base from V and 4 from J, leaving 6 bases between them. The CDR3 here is CASSLLSGANVLTF. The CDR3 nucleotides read TGTGCCAGCAGCTTGTTGTCCGGGGCCAACGTCCTGACTTTC.